Listed below are T cell receptor beta chains from one sample, sequenced in a study of shared clonotypes between healthy human individuals. Some clones are missing from TCRdb's copy, which holds only in-frame ones; the method was immunoSEQ multiplex PCR. In the table there are approximately 1,500,000 clones, roughly 98% of which are singletons. The sequenced sample consisted of naive CD4+ T cells sorted from blood. The origin of the receptors is a young man in good health. Both conserved end residues are part of each CDR3. A D gene is named only where the DNA matches it firmly.

v_call	j_call	d_call	cdr3_aa	cdr3_nt
TRBV9	TRBJ1-4	.	CASSGTIGGKLFF	TGTGCCAGCAGCGGGACAATAGGGGGAAAACTGTTTTTT
TRBV27	TRBJ2-4	TRBD2	CASSPLADKNIQYF	TGTGCCAGCAGTCCCCTAGCGGATAAAAACATTCAGTACTTC
TRBV5-1	TRBJ1-4	.	CASSPRGATNEKLFF	TGCGCCAGCAGCCCTAGAGGGGCAACTAATGAAAAACTGTTTTTT
TRBV11-2	TRBJ2-5	.	CASSYGYRETQYF	TGTGCCAGCAGCTATGGGTACCGAGAGACCCAGTACTTC
TRBV11-2	TRBJ2-1	TRBD2	CASSLDGLAGSYNEQFF	TGTGCCAGCAGCTTAGATGGACTAGCGGGTTCCTACAATGAGCAGTTCTTC
TRBV18	TRBJ2-4	.	CASSPIPGNLNIQYF	TGTGCCAGCTCACCTATTCCAGGAAATTTAAACATTCAGTACTTC
TRBV18	TRBJ1-5	.	CASSSGGGPLNQPQHF	TGTGCCAGCTCGTCCGGGGGTGGACCTCTCAATCAGCCCCAGCATTTT
TRBV28	TRBJ2-7	.	CASSVRPTYEQYF	TGTGCCAGCAGCGTCCGTCCTACCTACGAGCAGTACTTC
TRBV19	TRBJ1-1	.	CASSGSGQNTEAFF	TGTGCCAGTAGTGGATCGGGTCAGAACACTGAAGCTTTCTTT
TRBV2	TRBJ2-7	.	CASSGDLSEQYF	TGTGCCAGCAGCGGCGACCTAAGCGAGCAGTACTTC
TRBV6-1	TRBJ2-3	TRBD2	CASSLTSGRTDTQYF	TGTGCCAGCAGCCTTACTAGCGGACGCACAGATACGCAGTATTTT
TRBV5-1	TRBJ2-1	TRBD2	CASSLGSAGGTSSYNEQFF	TGCGCCAGCAGCTTGGGGTCTGCGGGAGGTACGAGCTCCTACAATGAGCAGTTCTTC
TRBV7-9	TRBJ2-1	.	CASSLTASRGEQFF	TGTGCCAGCAGCTTAACGGCCTCAAGGGGTGAGCAGTTCTTC
TRBV19	TRBJ2-7	.	CASSILASSSYEQYF	TGTGCCAGTAGTATCCTAGCGTCCAGCTCCTACGAGCAGTACTTC
TRBV7-2	TRBJ2-7	TRBD2	CASSPRAGGYSYEQYF	TGTGCCAGCAGTCCTAGGGCGGGAGGGTACTCCTACGAGCAGTACTTC
TRBV5-1	TRBJ1-5	.	CASSVGPNQPQHF	TGCGCCAGCAGTGTCGGTCCGAATCAGCCCCAGCATTTT
TRBV5-1	TRBJ1-2	.	CASSSMGTTGNYGYTF	TGCGCCAGCAGCTCAATGGGCACCACAGGGAACTATGGCTACACCTTC
TRBV6-5	TRBJ1-2	.	CASRFDANYGYTF	TGTGCCAGCAGGTTCGACGCGAACTATGGCTACACCTTC
TRBV5-1	TRBJ2-7	TRBD2	CASSKLAGGLHYEQYF	TGCGCCAGCAGCAAACTAGCGGGAGGGCTCCACTACGAGCAGTACTTC
TRBV5-1	TRBJ2-7	.	CASTPGAGFTYEQYF	TGCGCCAGCACCCCTGGGGCGGGATTCACCTACGAGCAGTACTTC
TRBV27	TRBJ2-2	TRBD1	CASSLLRTGDTGELFF	TGTGCCAGCAGTCTCCTTCGGACAGGGGACACCGGGGAGCTGTTTTTT
TRBV11-2	TRBJ2-1	.	CASSQIRGIYNEQFF	TGTGCCAGCAGCCAGATTCGGGGAATCTACAATGAGCAGTTCTTC